This T cell receptor (beta chain) stems from a study of shared clonotypes between healthy human individuals. Investigators spread the genomic DNA of each subset evenly over several immunoSEQ plates. Profiling relied on immunoSEQ multiplex PCR, and the TCRdb table lists in-frame clones only, not all of them. The sample consists of over a million clones, about 75% of them appearing once. The CDR3 contains 12 residues. Material for sequencing was memory CD4+ T cells sorted from blood. Subset denoted: CD45RA-negative fraction. This TCR derives from a man aged 18 to 30 in good health. This chain uses TRBV5-7 with TRBJ2-5; D ambiguous. The last part of the DNA fits TRBJ2-7 better; the J call may be wrong. TRBV5-7 is recorded as an ORF, its role being uncertain. The CDR3 coding sequence is TGTGCCAGCAGCTTGACCTCCTACGAGCAGTACTTC. Its translation is CASSLTSYEQYF.